Following are 25 T cell receptor beta chains from one sample sequenced in a study of T cell responses to AZD1222 COVID-19 vaccine. Clones were sequenced by immunoSEQ multiplex PCR, and TCRdb holds only the in-frame ones, with some missing. The sample lists 150,000 or so clones, roughly nine tenths occurring once. Sequenced here: peripheral blood, sampled 28 days after the second AZD1222 dose. The receptors shown here come from an adult who received the AZD1222 COVID-19 vaccine.

V is TRBV18 and J is TRBJ1-1; D perhaps matches TRBD1 (6 bases). The CDR3 sequence is 17 residues long. Germline assignment: CDR1 KGHSH and CDR2 LQKENI. V was pared by 3 bases and J by 0 bases, with 17 bases between. This CDR3 is CASSPDLMAGVNTEAFF. The CDR3 DNA sequence: TGTGCCAGCTCACCCGACCTGATGGCAGGGGTGAACACTGAAGCTTTCTTT.

This clone was seen just once. J is TRBJ1-2 and V is TRBV6-6; maybe TRBD1 (6 bases). The CDR3 extends over 14 amino acids. Germline loops: CDR1 MNHNY, CDR2 SVGAGI (reference sequence). V gave up 1 base and J gave up 8 bases, with 14 bases separating them. The CDR3 coding sequence is TGTGCCAGCAGTTACTACCCACAGGGCAAGGGCTACACCTTC. Protein: CASSYYPQGKGYTF.

The chain is built from TRBV3-1 (or the pseudogene TRBV3-2) and TRBJ2-7, with 8 bases identical to TRBD2. Germline lookup yields CDR1 LGHDT and CDR2 YNNKEL (reference sequence). V shed 1 base, J shed 3 bases, and the junction held 8 bases outside the gene matches. This CDR3 has 16 amino acids. The CDR3 DNA reads as TGTGCCAGCAGCCAAGCTCCCCTAGCGGGCAGCTACGAGCAGTACTTC. As protein: CASSQAPLAGSYEQYF.

The chain links TRBV29-1 to TRBJ2-1, with D hard to call. The CDR3 sequence is 12 residues long. Germline loops: CDR1 SQVTM, CDR2 ANQGSEA. The V and J ends lost 0 bases and 12 bases respectively, with 12 bases between them. The CDR3 protein is CSVEDIADGQFF. CDR3 nucleotide sequence: TGCAGCGTTGAAGATATAGCAGATGGGCAGTTCTTC.

This rearrangement joins TRBV10-3 to TRBJ2-3; maybe TRBD1 (6 bases). CDR3 length: 16 amino acids. Germline V gene data show CDR1 as ENHRY and CDR2 as SYGVKD. V dropped 2 bases and J dropped 2 bases, with 14 bases sitting between them. DNA of the CDR3: TGTGCCATCAGTGAGATCGTTGGACAGAACACAGATACGCAGTATTTT. It is translated as CAISEIVGQNTDTQYF.

The chain links TRBV23-1 to TRBJ1-1; no reliable D call. TRBV23-1 is an ORF, with its function uncertain. The ends were cut back, 10 bases at V and 0 bases at J, with 12 bases in the middle. The CDR3 runs 13 residues. In DNA form, the CDR3 reads TGCGCCACCTTACAAAACCTGAACACTGAAGCTTTCTTT. Its translation: CATLQNLNTEAFF.

The chain uses TRBV9 and TRBJ1-2, with D perhaps matching TRBD1 (5 bases). V lost 5 bases and J lost 0, with 11 bases in between. The CDR3 length is 14 residues. Germline CDR1 reads SGDLS; CDR2 reads YYNGEE. The CDR3 loop reads CASRQGFTNYGYTF. CDR3 bases: TGTGCCAGCAGGCAGGGTTTTACTAACTATGGCTACACCTTC. Drawing the rest from reference TRBV9 and TRBJ1-2, the complete variable domain is DSGVTQTPKHLITATGQRVTLRCSPRSGDLSVYWYQQSLDQGLQFLIQYYNGEERAKGNILERFSAQQFPDLHSELNLSSLELGDSALYFCASRQGFTNYGYTFGSGTRLTVV.

The chain employs TRBV30 and TRBJ2-2; 9 bases agree with TRBD2. Per the germline V gene, CDR1 is GTSNPN and CDR2 is SVGIG (reference sequence). The CDR3 consists of 14 residues. The V segment lost 7 bases and the J segment 5 bases; nucleotides outside the gene matches: 8. The CDR3 protein is CAFQAGGGTGELFF. DNA for the CDR3: TGTGCCTTCCAAGCGGGGGGCGGGACCGGGGAGCTGTTTTTT.

This clone was observed a few times. The J gene is TRBJ1-5, the V gene TRBV19, with unresolved D. The CDR3 sequence is 16 residues long. In germline, CDR1 is LNHDA, CDR2 SQIVND (reference sequence). V gave up 3 bases and J gave up 4 bases, with 16 bases separating them. The CDR3 DNA is TGTGCCAGTAGTATCCGGACGGGATCAGGTAATCAGCCCCAGCATTTT. This sequence encodes CASSIRTGSGNQPQHF. Combining the CDR3 with reference TRBV19 and TRBJ1-5 gives the whole variable domain DGGITQSPKYLFRKEGQNVTLSCEQNLNHDAMYWYRQDPGQGLRLIYYSQIVNDFQKGDIAEGYSVSREKKESFPLTVTSAQKNPTAFYLCASSIRTGSGNQPQHFGDGTRLSIL.

This chain joins TRBV5-4 and TRBJ2-5; weak D call: TRBD1 (5 bases). CDR1 is SGHNT, CDR2 YYREEE, per germline (reference sequence). V was trimmed by 4 bases and J by 1 base, leaving 11 bases between them. This CDR3 has 14 residues. CDR3 nucleotide sequence: TGTGCCAGCAGCGCTCGGACACTCCAAGAGACCCAGTACTTC. Its translation is CASSARTLQETQYF.

DNA for the CDR3: TGTGCCAGCAGCCCCCAAAGCTGGACAACGAACACTGAAGCTTTCTTT. Translated: CASSPQSWTTNTEAFF. The gene calls are TRBV9 and TRBJ1-1; the D gene is possibly TRBD1 (5 bases). This CDR3 is built from 16 residues. In germline, CDR1 is SGDLS, CDR2 YYNGEE. With 4 bases removed from V and 1 base from J, the gap between germline ends came to 17 bases.

V and J are TRBV6-5 and TRBJ1-6; D remains ambiguous. Looked up from germline, CDR1 is MNHEY and CDR2 is SVGAGI. The CDR3 runs 14 residues. V was shortened by 5 bases and J by 7 bases, with 12 bases between the two germline ends. CDR3 region: CASSTRSLNSPLHF. CDR3 in DNA: TGTGCCAGCAGTACCAGGTCCCTGAATTCACCCCTCCACTTT.

V is TRBV5-1 and J is TRBJ2-7, with D maybe TRBD2 (5 bases). Trimming took off 0 bases at V and 5 bases at J, with 9 bases between the two ends. This CDR3 region has 13 residues. Germline CDR1 SGHRS, CDR2 YFSETQ. The CDR3, as DNA: TGCGCCAGCAGCTTGGAACGGCGGGACGAGCAGTACTTC. Translation gives CASSLERRDEQYF.

The chain combines TRBV6-2 or TRBV6-3 with TRBJ1-1; a possible D gene is TRBD1 (6 bases). The CDR3 covers 14 residues. Germline V CDR1 and CDR2: MNHEY, SVGEGT. Deletions cut 4 bases from V and 7 bases from J, with 16 bases between. CDR3 coding DNA: TGTGCCAGCAGTTCTACCAGGGGTTGGGGTGAAGCTTTCTTT. This sequence encodes CASSSTRGWGEAFF.

V is TRBV30 and J is TRBJ1-1; weak D call: TRBD1 (6 bases). Germline V gives CDR1 GTSNPN, CDR2 SVGIG (reference sequence). V was clipped by 3 bases and J by 0 bases, with 11 bases between them. The CDR3 sequence is 14 residues long. The CDR3 nucleotides are TGTGCCTGGAGCGCAGGGGATATGAACACTGAAGCTTTCTTT. This encodes CAWSAGDMNTEAFF.

The CDR3 region has the DNA TGTGCTGAGTATAACTATGGCTACACCTTC. Its translation: CAEYNYGYTF. This rearrangement joins TRBV6-5 to TRBJ1-2; D remains ambiguous. Germline V gene sequence: CDR1 MNHEY, CDR2 SVGAGI. CDR3 size: 10 residues.

This rearrangement joins TRBV25-1 to TRBJ2-1, with D possibly TRBD2 on 5 matching bases. V was cut by 1 base and J by 4 bases, with 11 bases left in between. The CDR3 runs 15 residues. Germline loops: CDR1 MGHDK, CDR2 SYGVNS. The CDR3 region is CASSELRADYNEQFF. CDR3 nucleotides: TGTGCCAGCAGTGAATTGCGGGCAGATTACAATGAGCAGTTCTTC.

This chain uses TRBV5-6 with TRBJ1-2, with D possibly being TRBD1 (5 bases). CDR3 size: 18 residues. V was cut by 0 bases and J by 0 bases, with 18 bases left in between. CDR1 is SGHDT and CDR2 is YYEEEE in the germline V gene. The CDR3 protein is CASSLDRGRPVTNYGYTF. As DNA, the CDR3 is TGTGCCAGCAGCTTGGATAGGGGCCGGCCCGTAACTAACTATGGCTACACCTTC.

The V call is TRBV14, the J call TRBJ1-1, with D hard to call. There are 14 residues in the CDR3. Germline assignment: CDR1 SGHDN and CDR2 FVKESK. V gave up 0 bases and J gave up 1 base, with 6 bases separating them. CDR3 nucleotides: TGTGCCAGCAGCCAAGAGGCGGCGAACACTGAAGCTTTCTTT. Translated, it gives CASSQEAANTEAFF.

The V gene is TRBV7-9, the J gene TRBJ1-5; D is unclear. Germline V gene lookup returns CDR1 SEHNR and CDR2 FQNEAQ (reference sequence). This CDR3 is built from 13 residues. Trimming removed 5 bases from V and 7 bases from J, with 12 bases in between. The CDR3 DNA reads TGTGCCAGCAGCCTACAAGGTCAGCAGCCCCAGCATTTT. Its translation is CASSLQGQQPQHF. Filled out from reference TRBV7-9 and TRBJ1-5, the complete variable domain reads DTGVSQNPRHKITKRGQNVTFRCDPISEHNRLYWYRQTLGQGPEFLTYFQNEAQLEKSRLLSDRFSAERPKGSFSTLEIQRTEQGDSAMYLCASSLQGQQPQHFGDGTRLSIL.

The chain links TRBV15 to TRBJ1-1; D is unclear. This CDR3 has 14 amino acids. V shed 3 bases and J shed 1 base, with 9 bases lying between them. CDR1 is LNHNV, CDR2 YYDKDF, per germline (reference sequence). The CDR3 DNA reads as TGTGCCACCAGCAGGGTCCCAGAGAACACTGAAGCTTTCTTT. It codes for CATSRVPENTEAFF.

The chain joins TRBV14 to TRBJ2-2; TRBD1 aligns across 12 bases. The V gene's germline CDR1 is SGHDN and CDR2 FVKESK. CDR3 length equals 19 residues. Trimming at V came to 4 bases and at J to 0 bases, leaving 9 bases not matched to a gene. The CDR3 nucleotides read TGTGCCAGCAGCCCCATAGGGACAGGGGGCCCTTCGAACACCGGGGAGCTGTTTTTT. This translates into CASSPIGTGGPSNTGELFF.

This clone was observed once. The chain employs TRBV2 and TRBJ1-2, with D unclear. There are 13 residues in the CDR3. The V gene lost 5 bases and the J gene lost 8 bases, with 15 bases spanning the gap. Germline assignment: CDR1 SNHLY and CDR2 FYNNEI. As DNA, the CDR3 is TGTGCCAGCAGTCCCCAGTACTCATACGGCTACACCTTC. Translated, it gives CASSPQYSYGYTF.

The count of this clone is one. The V and J genes are TRBV5-1 and TRBJ2-5; the match to TRBD2 covers 9 bases. The CDR3 spans 15 residues. Trimming removed 4 bases from V and 3 bases from J; junction bases left unmatched: 7. Germline values: CDR1 SGHRS, CDR2 YFSETQ. As DNA, the CDR3 is TGCGCCAGCAGCGCCCTAGCGGGGACCAAAGAGACCCAGTACTTC. This sequence encodes CASSALAGTKETQYF.

CDR3 nucleotides: TGTGCCAGCAGCCTCCGGACTAGCCGGGCCTGGGAGCAGTACTTC. Protein product: CASSLRTSRAWEQYF. V is TRBV7-9 and J is TRBJ2-7; TRBD2 agrees at 8 bases. Germline V CDR1 and CDR2: SEHNR, FQNEAQ (reference sequence). The CDR3 has 15 residues. J gave up 7 bases and V 5 bases, and 13 bases lay outside the gene matches. Based on the CDR3 plus reference TRBV7-9 and TRBJ2-7, the full variable domain is DTGVSQNPRHKITKRGQNVTFRCDPISEHNRLYWYRQTLGQGPEFLTYFQNEAQLEKSRLLSDRFSAERPKGSFSTLEIQRTEQGDSAMYLCASSLRTSRAWEQYFGPGTRLTVT.